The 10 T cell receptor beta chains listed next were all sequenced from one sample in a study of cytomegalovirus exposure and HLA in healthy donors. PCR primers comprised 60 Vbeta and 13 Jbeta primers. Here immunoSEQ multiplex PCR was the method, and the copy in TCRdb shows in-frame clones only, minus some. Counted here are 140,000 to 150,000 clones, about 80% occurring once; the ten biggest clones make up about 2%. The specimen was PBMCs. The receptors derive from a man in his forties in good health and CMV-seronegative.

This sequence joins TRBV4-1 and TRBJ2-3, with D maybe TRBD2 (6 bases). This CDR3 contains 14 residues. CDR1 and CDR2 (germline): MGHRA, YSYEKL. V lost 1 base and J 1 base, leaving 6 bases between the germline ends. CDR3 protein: CASSQGRGTDTQYF. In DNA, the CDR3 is TGCGCCAGCAGCCAAGGGAGGGGCACAGATACGCAGTATTTT.

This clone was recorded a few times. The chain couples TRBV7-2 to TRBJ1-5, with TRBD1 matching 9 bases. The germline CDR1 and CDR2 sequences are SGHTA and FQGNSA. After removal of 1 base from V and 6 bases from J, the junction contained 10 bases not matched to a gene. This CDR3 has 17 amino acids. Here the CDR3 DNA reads TGTGCCAGCAGCTTAGATACAGGGGGCAGGCACGCTCAGCCCCAGCATTTT. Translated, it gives CASSLDTGGRHAQPQHF.

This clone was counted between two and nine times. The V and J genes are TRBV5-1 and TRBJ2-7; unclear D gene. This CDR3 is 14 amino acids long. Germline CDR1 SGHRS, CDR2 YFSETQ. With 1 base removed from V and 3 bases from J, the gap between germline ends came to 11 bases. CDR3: CASSLFEQVYEQYF. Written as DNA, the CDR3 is TGCGCCAGCAGCTTGTTTGAACAAGTCTACGAGCAGTACTTC.

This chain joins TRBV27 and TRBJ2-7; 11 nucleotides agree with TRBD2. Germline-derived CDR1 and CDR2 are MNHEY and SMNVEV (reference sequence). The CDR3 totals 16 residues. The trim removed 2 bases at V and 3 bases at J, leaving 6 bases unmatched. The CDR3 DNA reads TGTGCCAGCAGTTTACGAAGTGGGACTAGCGGCTACGAGCAGTACTTC. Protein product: CASSLRSGTSGYEQYF.

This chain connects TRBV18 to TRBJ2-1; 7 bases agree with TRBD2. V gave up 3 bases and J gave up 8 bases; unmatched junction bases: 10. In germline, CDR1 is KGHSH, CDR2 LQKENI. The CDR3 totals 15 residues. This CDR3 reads CASSPRLADGDEQFF. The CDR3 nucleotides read TGTGCCAGCTCACCGAGACTAGCCGACGGCGATGAGCAGTTCTTC.

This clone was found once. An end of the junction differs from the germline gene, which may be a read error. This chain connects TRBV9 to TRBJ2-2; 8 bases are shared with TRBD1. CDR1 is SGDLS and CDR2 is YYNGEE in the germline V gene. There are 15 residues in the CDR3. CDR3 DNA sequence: TGTGCCAGCAGCGTCAGGACAGGGACCGGCGGGGAGCTATTTTTT. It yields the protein CASSVRTGTGGELFF.

The CDR3 sequence: CASSFMTEDQPQHF. In DNA form, the CDR3 reads TGTGCCAGCAGTTTCATGACAGAAGATCAGCCCCAGCATTTT. This chain joins TRBV6-6 and TRBJ1-5, with a weak D call TRBD1 (5 bases). V lost 4 bases and J lost 5, with 12 bases in between. Per the germline V gene, CDR1 is MNHNY and CDR2 is SVGAGI (reference sequence). The CDR3 is made up of 14 amino acids.

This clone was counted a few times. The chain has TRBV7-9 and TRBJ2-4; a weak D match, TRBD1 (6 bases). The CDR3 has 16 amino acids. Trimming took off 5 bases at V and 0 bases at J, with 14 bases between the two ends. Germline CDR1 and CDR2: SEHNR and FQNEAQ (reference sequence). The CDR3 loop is CASSPRQDLAKNIQYF. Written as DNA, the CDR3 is TGTGCCAGCAGCCCACGACAGGACCTAGCCAAAAACATTCAGTACTTC.

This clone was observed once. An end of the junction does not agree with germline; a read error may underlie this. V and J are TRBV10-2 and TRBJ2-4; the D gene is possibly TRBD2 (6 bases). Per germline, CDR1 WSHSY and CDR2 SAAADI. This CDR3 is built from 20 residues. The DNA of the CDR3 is TGCGCCAGCAGTGAATGGGTGGGGGGAGTGGGTGTGCTAGCCAAAAACAGTCAGTACTTC. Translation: CASSEWVGGVGVLAKNSQYF.

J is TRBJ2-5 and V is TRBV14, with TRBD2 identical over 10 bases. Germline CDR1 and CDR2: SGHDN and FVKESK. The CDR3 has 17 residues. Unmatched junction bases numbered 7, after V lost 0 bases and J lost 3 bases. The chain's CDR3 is CASSQDRTSGAEETQYF. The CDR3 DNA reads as TGTGCCAGCAGCCAAGACCGGACTAGCGGAGCCGAAGAGACCCAGTACTTC.